The 15 T cell receptor beta chains below were found in one sample sequenced in a study of regulatory and conventional T cells in RAG deficiency. Sequencing was performed with immunoSEQ multiplex PCR; in TCRdb, only in-frame clones are kept and a portion is missing. Of 30,000 to 40,000 clones listed, about three quarters are singletons. Conventional CD4+ T cells were sorted from blood as CD25-low CD127-high cells. These same data were also listed under a study on regulatory T cells. That report adds: Amplification used 52 TRBV primers and 13 TRBJ primers.

Sequenced: CD4+ effector T cells sorted from blood. Receptors were obtained from a human donor in good health.

Regarding this clone: A read error may produce the germline difference seen at one junction end. The sample contains more than one DNA sequence encoding this CDR3. The gene calls are TRBV30 and TRBJ2-1; TRBD1 might be the D (5 bases). The CDR3 extends over 11 amino acids. Per germline, CDR1 GTSNPN and CDR2 SVGIG (reference sequence). For the CDR3, the DNA is TGCGCCTTAGACAGTCGTGGGGAGCAGTTCTTC. Translation gives CALDSRGEQFF.

The J gene is TRBJ1-2, the V gene TRBV7-9, with a weak D call TRBD1 (5 bases). Germline CDR1 is SEHNR and CDR2 is FQNEAQ (reference sequence). V was cut by 3 bases and J by 4 bases, with 6 bases left in between. This CDR3 is built from 12 residues. The CDR3 coding sequence is TGTGCCAGCAGCTTTGGGGGCTATGGCTACACCTTC. Protein: CASSFGGYGYTF. Full variable domain (outside the CDR3, taken from reference TRBV7-9 and TRBJ1-2): DTGVSQNPRHKITKRGQNVTFRCDPISEHNRLYWYRQTLGQGPEFLTYFQNEAQLEKSRLLSDRFSAERPKGSFSTLEIQRTEQGDSAMYLCASSFGGYGYTFGSGTRLTVV.

V usage is TRBV6-5 and J usage is TRBJ1-2; D is undetermined. Germline V CDR1 and CDR2: MNHEY, SVGAGI. The V end lost 0 bases, the J end lost 8 bases, and 13 bases lay between the germline ends. This CDR3 spans 14 amino acids. CDR3 sequence (DNA): TGTGCCAGCAGTTACTCGAGCAGTTCGATGGGCTACACCTTC. Protein sequence: CASSYSSSSMGYTF.

CDR3 amino acids: CASEVGQANTEAFF. In nucleotides, the CDR3 is TGTGCCAGCGAGGTGGGACAGGCGAACACTGAAGCTTTCTTT. The chain carries TRBV6-1 and TRBJ1-1; 8 bases are a match to TRBD1. V gave up 8 bases and J gave up 1 base; unmatched junction bases: 6. CDR3 length: 14 residues. CDR1 is MNHNS, CDR2 SASEGT, per germline.

This rearrangement joins TRBV12-5 to TRBJ2-5; 9 nucleotides align to TRBD1. The CDR3 is 14 amino acids. Germline lookup yields CDR1 LGHNT and CDR2 FRNRAP. With 7 bases clipped from V and 4 bases from J, the junction kept 7 bases outside the gene matches. For the CDR3, the DNA is TGTGCTAGTGACACAGGGGGCCTTCTAGAGACCCAGTACTTC. Translating it yields CASDTGGLLETQYF. Using reference TRBV12-5 and TRBJ2-5 for the parts outside the CDR3, the full variable domain is DARVTQTPRHKVTEMGQEVTMRCQPILGHNTVFWYRQTMMQGLELLAYFRNRAPLDDSGMPKDRFSAEMPDATLATLKIQPSEPRDSAVYFCASDTGGLLETQYFGPGTRLLVL.

This chain links TRBV4-1 with TRBJ1-2; D is undetermined. This CDR3 is 14 amino acids long. V shed 4 bases and J shed 0 bases, with 9 bases lying between them. CDR1 is MGHRA and CDR2 is YSYEKL in the germline V gene. The CDR3 region is CASSPLHPNYGYTF. The CDR3 coding sequence is TGCGCCAGCAGCCCCCTTCACCCTAACTATGGCTACACCTTC.

This clone was counted once. CDR3 DNA sequence: TGTGCCAGCAGCTCCCCCGCCGGTCGGGGGGCATTAGGCACTGAAGCTTTCTTT. The encoded protein is CASSSPAGRGALGTEAFF. The chain recombines TRBV9 with TRBJ1-1; a weak D match, TRBD1 (6 bases). The CDR3 length is 18 residues. The germline V gene encodes CDR1 SGDLS and CDR2 YYNGEE. Deletions cut 4 bases from V and 4 bases from J, with 26 bases between.

V is TRBV7-3 and J is TRBJ2-2; 8 bases are shared with TRBD2. This CDR3 contains 16 residues. Germline-derived CDR1 and CDR2 are SGHTA and FQGTGA. V lost 5 bases, J lost 6 bases, and 11 bases stayed unmatched. CDR3: CASSARGGGSAGELFF. The DNA of the CDR3 is TGTGCCAGCAGCGCCCGGGGCGGGGGGTCCGCCGGGGAGCTGTTTTTT.

The CDR3 sequence: CASREQGHYNSPLHF. The DNA of the CDR3 is TGTGCCAGCAGGGAACAGGGCCACTATAATTCACCCCTCCACTTT. The rearrangement uses TRBV9 and TRBJ1-6; TRBD1 is a possible D gene (6 bases). V was shortened by 5 bases and J by 3 bases, with 12 bases between the two germline ends. CDR1 is SGDLS and CDR2 is YYNGEE in the germline V gene. CDR3 length: 15 residues.

V is TRBV11-2 and J is TRBJ2-3; TRBD2 might be the D (7 bases). V lost 5 bases and J lost 4, with 28 bases in between. The CDR3 has 19 residues. From germline, CDR1 is SGHAT and CDR2 FQNNGV. The CDR3 nucleotides are TGTGCCAGCAGCAGCCGACTAGGGGGGGGCCTAAATCACGCAGATACGCAGTATTTT. This gives the protein CASSSRLGGGLNHADTQYF.

The chain couples TRBV19 to TRBJ2-2; 7 bases map to TRBD1. Germline V lookup: CDR1 LNHDA, CDR2 SQIVND (reference sequence). The CDR3 sequence is 14 residues long. V was clipped by 9 bases and J by 1 base; unmatched bases: 5. CDR3 amino acids: CASAHRGNTGELFF. For the CDR3, the DNA is TGTGCCAGCGCTCACAGGGGGAACACCGGGGAGCTGTTTTTT.

V gene TRBV6-1 combines with J gene TRBJ2-7; D remains ambiguous. Trimming stripped 5 bases from V and 4 bases from J, with 18 bases between. Looked up from germline, CDR1 is MNHNS and CDR2 is SASEGT. The CDR3 sequence is 15 residues long. The CDR3 loop is CASSPGRSSVYEQYF. The CDR3 nucleotides are TGTGCCAGCAGTCCGGGCAGGTCCAGTGTGTACGAGCAGTACTTC.

V gene TRBV14 combines with J gene TRBJ2-1, with a possible D match to TRBD2 (6 bases). CDR1 SGHDN and CDR2 FVKESK come from the germline V gene. The CDR3 covers 19 residues. V was clipped by 4 bases and J by 0 bases, with 22 bases between them. CDR3 DNA: TGTGCCAGCAGCCCTTCCACTGGGGGGTCATCTAGCTCCTACAATGAGCAGTTCTTC. It translates to CASSPSTGGSSSSYNEQFF.

The V call is TRBV28, the J call TRBJ2-4, with D possibly being TRBD2 (6 bases). The CDR3 spans 14 residues. The germline CDR1 and CDR2 sequences are MDHEN and SYDVKM. The V end was cut by 4 bases, the J end by 0 bases, with 7 bases between. In DNA, the CDR3 is TGTGCCAGCAGTTCGGGAGTAGCCAAAAACATTCAGTACTTC. Translated: CASSSGVAKNIQYF.

The rearrangement links TRBV14 to TRBJ1-2; the D is unclear. Deletions cut 4 bases from V and 7 bases from J, with 13 bases between. The germline gives CDR1 SGHDN, CDR2 FVKESK. The CDR3 runs to 13 residues. This CDR3 reads CASSPTWEGGYTF. DNA of the CDR3: TGTGCCAGCAGCCCCACTTGGGAGGGTGGCTACACCTTC. The entire variable domain, with the rest obtained from reference TRBV14 and TRBJ1-2, is as follows: EAGVTQFPSHSVIEKGQTVTLRCDPISGHDNLYWYRRVMGKEIKFLLHFVKESKQDESGMPNNRFLAERTGGTYSTLKVQPAELEDSGVYFCASSPTWEGGYTFGSGTRLTVV.